One and the same sample provided the 3 T cell receptor beta chains below, sequenced in a study of chemoradiotherapy in HPV16-positive cancers. Data came from immunoSEQ multiplex PCR; TCRdb stores just in-frame clones and leaves some out. The table records 30,000 to 40,000 clones, around 82% of them present only once. The sample was blood, taken from a patient who underwent chemoradiotherapy. The source of these receptors is a human donor with HPV-associated anogenital cancer.

The V call is TRBV5-1, the J call TRBJ2-3; 8 bases are a match to TRBD2. Germline V gene lookup returns CDR1 SGHRS and CDR2 YFSETQ. The CDR3 runs to 15 residues. With 4 bases clipped from V and 3 bases from J, the junction kept 7 bases outside the gene matches. CDR3 residues: CASSPGGQETDTQYF. In DNA, the CDR3 is TGCGCCAGCAGCCCGGGGGGGCAGGAGACAGATACGCAGTATTTT.

There are a few counts of this clone. This chain links TRBV4-3 with TRBJ1-5; 11 positions agree with TRBD1. Germline V gives CDR1 LGHNA, CDR2 YSLEER. This CDR3 contains 14 residues. After removal of 3 bases from V and 6 bases from J, the junction contained 1 base not matched to a gene. The CDR3 nucleotides read TGCGCCAGCAGCCACGGGACAGGGGGTCAGCCCCAGCATTTT. Protein: CASSHGTGGQPQHF.

This clone was observed a few times. CDR3 protein: CASTRGYTGELFF. In DNA, the CDR3 is TGTGCCAGCACTAGGGGGTACACCGGGGAGCTGTTTTTT. The chain links TRBV7-3 to TRBJ2-2; D is possibly TRBD1 (6 bases). The CDR3 contains 13 residues. Germline V gene sequence: CDR1 SGHTA, CDR2 FQGTGA. Trimming stripped 7 bases from V and 3 bases from J, with 9 bases between.